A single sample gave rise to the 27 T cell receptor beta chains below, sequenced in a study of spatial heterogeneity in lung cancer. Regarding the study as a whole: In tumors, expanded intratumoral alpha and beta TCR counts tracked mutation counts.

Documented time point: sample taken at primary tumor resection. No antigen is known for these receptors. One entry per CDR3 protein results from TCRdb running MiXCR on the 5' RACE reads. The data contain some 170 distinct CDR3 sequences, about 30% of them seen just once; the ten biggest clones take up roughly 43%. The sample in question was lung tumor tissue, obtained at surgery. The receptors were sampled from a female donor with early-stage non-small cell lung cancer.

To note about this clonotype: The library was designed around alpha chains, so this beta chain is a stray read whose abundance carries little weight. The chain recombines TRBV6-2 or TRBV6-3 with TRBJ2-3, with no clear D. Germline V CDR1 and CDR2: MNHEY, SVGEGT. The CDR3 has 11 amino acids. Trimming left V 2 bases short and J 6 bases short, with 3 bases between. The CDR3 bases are TGTGCCAGCAGTTACCCCGATACGCAGTATTTT. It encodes CASSYPDTQYF.

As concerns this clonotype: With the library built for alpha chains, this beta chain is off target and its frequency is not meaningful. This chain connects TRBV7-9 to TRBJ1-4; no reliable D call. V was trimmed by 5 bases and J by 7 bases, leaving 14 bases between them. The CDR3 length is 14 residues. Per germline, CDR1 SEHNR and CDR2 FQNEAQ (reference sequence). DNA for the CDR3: TGTGCCAGCAGCAAAGACGGGGAGCGTGAAAAACTGTTTTTT. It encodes CASSKDGEREKLFF.

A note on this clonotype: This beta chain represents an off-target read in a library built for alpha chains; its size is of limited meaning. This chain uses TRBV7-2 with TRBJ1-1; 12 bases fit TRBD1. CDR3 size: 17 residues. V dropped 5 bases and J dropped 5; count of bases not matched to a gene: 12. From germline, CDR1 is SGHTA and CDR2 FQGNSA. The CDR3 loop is CASSPRPGQGARTEAFF. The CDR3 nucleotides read TGTGCCAGCAGCCCTCGACCGGGACAGGGGGCGCGTACTGAAGCTTTCTTT.

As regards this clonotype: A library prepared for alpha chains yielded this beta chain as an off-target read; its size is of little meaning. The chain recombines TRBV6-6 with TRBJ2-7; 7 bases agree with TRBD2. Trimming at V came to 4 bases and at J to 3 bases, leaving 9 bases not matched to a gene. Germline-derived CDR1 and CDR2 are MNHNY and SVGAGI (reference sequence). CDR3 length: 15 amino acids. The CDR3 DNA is TGTGCCAGCAGTTTCAACGGACTAGGAGGCTACGAGCAGTACTTC. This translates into CASSFNGLGGYEQYF.

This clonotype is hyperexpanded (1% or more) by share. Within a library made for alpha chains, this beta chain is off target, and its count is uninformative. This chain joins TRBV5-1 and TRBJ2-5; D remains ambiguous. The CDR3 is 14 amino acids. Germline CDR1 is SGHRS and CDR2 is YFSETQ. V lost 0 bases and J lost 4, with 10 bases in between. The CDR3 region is CASSLADDRETQYF. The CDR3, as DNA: TGCGCCAGCAGCTTGGCGGACGACCGAGAGACCCAGTACTTC.

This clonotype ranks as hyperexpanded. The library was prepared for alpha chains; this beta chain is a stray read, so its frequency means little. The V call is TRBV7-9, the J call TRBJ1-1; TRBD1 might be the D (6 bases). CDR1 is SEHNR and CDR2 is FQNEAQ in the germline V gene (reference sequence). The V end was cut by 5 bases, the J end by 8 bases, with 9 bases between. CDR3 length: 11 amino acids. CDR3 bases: TGTGCCAGCAGCCACGACAGGGAAGCTTTCTTT. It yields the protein CASSHDREAFF.

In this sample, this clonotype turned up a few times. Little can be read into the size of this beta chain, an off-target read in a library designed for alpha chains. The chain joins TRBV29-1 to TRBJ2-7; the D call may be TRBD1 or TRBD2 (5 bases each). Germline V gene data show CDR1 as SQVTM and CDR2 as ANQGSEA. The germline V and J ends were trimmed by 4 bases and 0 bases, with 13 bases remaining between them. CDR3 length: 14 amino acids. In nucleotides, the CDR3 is TGCAGCGTTGCGGGGCGGACGAGCTCCTACGAGCAGTACTTC. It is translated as CSVAGRTSSYEQYF.

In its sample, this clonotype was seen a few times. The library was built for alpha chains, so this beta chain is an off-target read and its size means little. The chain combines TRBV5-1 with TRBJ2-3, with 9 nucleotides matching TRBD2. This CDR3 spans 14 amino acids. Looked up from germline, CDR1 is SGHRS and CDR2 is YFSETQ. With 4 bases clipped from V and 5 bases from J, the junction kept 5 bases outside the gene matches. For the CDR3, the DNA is TGCGCCAGCAGCCTGAGCGGGGGGCAAGATACGCAGTATTTT. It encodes CASSLSGGQDTQYF.

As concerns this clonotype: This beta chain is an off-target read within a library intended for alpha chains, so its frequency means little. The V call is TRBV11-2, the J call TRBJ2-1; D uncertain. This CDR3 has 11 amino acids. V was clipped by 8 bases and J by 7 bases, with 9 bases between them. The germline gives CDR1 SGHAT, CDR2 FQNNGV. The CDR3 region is CASDSDNEQFF. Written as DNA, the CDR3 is TGTGCCAGCGACTCCGATAATGAGCAGTTCTTC.

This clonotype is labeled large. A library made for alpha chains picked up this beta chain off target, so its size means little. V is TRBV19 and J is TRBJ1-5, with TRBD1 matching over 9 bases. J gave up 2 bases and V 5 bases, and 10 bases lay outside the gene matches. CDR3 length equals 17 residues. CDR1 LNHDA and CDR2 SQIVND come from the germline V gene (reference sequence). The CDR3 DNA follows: TGTGCCAGTAGTGGCCGGACAGGGGCTATGGGCAATCAGCCCCAGCATTTT. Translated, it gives CASSGRTGAMGNQPQHF.

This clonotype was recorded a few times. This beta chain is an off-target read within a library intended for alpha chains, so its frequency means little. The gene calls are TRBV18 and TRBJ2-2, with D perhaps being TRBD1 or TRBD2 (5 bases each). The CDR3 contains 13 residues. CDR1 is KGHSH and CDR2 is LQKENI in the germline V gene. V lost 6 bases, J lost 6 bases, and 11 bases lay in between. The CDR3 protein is CASSRLQAGELFF. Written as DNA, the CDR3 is TGTGCCAGCTCCCGACTACAGGCCGGGGAGCTGTTTTTT.

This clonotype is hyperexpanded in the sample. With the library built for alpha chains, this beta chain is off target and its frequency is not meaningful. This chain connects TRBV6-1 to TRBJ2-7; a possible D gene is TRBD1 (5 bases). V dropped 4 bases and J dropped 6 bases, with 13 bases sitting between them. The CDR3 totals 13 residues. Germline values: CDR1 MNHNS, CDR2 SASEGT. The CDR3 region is CASSVSIQGEQYF. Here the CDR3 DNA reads TGTGCCAGCAGTGTGTCGATTCAGGGCGAGCAGTACTTC.

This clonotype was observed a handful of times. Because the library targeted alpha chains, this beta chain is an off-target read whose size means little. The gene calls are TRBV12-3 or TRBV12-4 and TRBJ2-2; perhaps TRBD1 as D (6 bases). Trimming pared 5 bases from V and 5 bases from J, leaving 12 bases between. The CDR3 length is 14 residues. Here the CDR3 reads CASSLDSVTGELFF. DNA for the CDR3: TGTGCCAGCAGTCTGGACAGTGTAACCGGGGAGCTGTTTTTT.

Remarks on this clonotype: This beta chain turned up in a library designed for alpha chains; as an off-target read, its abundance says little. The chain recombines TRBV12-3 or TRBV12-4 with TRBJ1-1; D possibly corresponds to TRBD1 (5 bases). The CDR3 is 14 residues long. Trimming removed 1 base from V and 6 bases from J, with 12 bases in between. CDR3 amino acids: CASSLEPPGPEAFF. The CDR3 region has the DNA TGTGCCAGCAGTTTAGAGCCACCGGGACCTGAAGCTTTCTTT.

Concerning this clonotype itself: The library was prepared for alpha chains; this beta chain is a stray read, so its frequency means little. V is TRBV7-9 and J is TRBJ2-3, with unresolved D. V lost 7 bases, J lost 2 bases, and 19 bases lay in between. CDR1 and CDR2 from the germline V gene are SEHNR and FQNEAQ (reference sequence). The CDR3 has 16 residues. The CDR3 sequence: CASKPTAALITDTQYF. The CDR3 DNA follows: TGTGCCAGCAAACCGACCGCCGCCCTCATCACAGATACGCAGTATTTT.

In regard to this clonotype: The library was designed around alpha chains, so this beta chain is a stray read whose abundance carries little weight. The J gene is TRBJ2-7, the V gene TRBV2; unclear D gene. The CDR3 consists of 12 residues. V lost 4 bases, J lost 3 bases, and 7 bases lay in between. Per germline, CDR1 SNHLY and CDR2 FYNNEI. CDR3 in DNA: TGTGCCAGCAGTGTAAACGACTACGAGCAGTACTTC. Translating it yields CASSVNDYEQYF.

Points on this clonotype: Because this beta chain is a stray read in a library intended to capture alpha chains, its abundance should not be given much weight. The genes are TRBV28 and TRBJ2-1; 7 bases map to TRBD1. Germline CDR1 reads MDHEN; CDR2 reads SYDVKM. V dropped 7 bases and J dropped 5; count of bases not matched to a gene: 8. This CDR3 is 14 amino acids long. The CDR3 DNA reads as TGTGCCAGCACCTCGGGACAGTCCCACAATGAGCAGTTCTTC. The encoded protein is CASTSGQSHNEQFF.

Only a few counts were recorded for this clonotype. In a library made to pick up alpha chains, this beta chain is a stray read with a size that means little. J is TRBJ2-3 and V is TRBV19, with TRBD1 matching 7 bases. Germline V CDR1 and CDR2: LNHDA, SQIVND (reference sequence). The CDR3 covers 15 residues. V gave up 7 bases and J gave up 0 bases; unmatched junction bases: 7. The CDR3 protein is CASKTGTASTDTQYF. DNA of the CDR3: TGTGCCAGTAAAACCGGGACAGCTAGCACAGATACGCAGTATTTT.

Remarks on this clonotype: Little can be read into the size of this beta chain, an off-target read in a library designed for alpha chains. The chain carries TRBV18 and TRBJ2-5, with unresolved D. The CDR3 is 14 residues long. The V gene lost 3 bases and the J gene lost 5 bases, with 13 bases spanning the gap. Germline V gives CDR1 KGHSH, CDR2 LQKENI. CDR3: CASSPAGRRETQYF. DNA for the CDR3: TGTGCCAGCTCACCCGCCGGTCGCCGTGAGACCCAGTACTTC.

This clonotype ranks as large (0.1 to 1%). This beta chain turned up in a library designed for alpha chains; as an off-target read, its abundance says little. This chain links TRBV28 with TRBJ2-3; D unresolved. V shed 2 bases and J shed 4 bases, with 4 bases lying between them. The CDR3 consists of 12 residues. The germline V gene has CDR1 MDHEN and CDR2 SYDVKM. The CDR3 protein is CASSLISDTQYF. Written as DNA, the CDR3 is TGTGCCAGCAGTTTAATTTCAGATACGCAGTATTTT.

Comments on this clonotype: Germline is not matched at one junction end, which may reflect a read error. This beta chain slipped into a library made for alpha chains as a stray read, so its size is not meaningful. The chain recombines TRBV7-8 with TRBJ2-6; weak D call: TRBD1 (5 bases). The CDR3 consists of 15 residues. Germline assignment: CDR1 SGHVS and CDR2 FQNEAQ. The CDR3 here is CASSPGMSGAYVLTF. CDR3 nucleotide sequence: TGTGCCAGCAGCCCAGGGATGTCTGGGGCCTACGTCCTGACTTTC.

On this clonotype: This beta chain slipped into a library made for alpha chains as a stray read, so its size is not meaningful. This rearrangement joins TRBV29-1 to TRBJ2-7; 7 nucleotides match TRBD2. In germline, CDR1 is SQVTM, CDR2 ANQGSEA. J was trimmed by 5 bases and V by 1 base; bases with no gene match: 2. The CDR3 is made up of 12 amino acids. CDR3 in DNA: TGCAGCGTTGAAGCGGGGGGTAACGAGCAGTACTTC. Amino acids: CSVEAGGNEQYF.

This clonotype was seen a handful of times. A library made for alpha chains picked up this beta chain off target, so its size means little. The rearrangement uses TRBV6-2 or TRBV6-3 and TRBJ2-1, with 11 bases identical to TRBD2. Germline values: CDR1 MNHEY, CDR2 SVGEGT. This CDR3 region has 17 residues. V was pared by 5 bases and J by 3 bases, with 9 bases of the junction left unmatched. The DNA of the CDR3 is TGTGCCAGCAGTCCCTTAGCGGGGGGGAAAATCTACAATGAGCAGTTCTTC. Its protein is CASSPLAGGKIYNEQFF.

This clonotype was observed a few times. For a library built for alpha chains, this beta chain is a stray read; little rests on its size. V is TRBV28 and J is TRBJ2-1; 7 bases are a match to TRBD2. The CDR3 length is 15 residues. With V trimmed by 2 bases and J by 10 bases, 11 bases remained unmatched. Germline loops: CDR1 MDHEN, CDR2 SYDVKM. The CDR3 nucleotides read TGTGCCAGCAGTTTAGATGCCGGGGGGTTATGGGAGCAGTTCTTC. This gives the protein CASSLDAGGLWEQFF.

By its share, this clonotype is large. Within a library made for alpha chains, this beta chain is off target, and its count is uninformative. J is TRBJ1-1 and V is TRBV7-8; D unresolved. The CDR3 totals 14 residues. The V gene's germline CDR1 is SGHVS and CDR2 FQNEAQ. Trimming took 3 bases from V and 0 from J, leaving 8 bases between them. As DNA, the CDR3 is TGTGCCAGCAGCTTCGGGCAGATGAACACTGAAGCTTTCTTT. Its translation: CASSFGQMNTEAFF.

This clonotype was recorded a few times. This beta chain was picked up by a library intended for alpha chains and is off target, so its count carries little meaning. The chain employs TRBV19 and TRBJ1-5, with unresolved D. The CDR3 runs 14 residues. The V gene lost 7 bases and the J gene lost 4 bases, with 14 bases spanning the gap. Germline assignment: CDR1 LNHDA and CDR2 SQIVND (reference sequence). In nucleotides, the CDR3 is TGTGCCAGTACAGGTACCCTGGGAAATCAGCCCCAGCATTTT. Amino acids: CASTGTLGNQPQHF.

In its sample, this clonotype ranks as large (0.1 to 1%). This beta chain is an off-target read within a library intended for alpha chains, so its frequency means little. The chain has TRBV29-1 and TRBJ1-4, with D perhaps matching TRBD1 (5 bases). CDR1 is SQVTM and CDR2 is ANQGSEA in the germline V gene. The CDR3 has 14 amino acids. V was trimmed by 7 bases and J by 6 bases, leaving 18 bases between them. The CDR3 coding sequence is TGCAGCGAGAAGTCGTTAGGGGCTCATGAAAAACTGTTTTTT. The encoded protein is CSEKSLGAHEKLFF.